This T cell receptor beta chain is drawn from a study of blood T cell repertoires in COVID-19. Generated by immunoSEQ multiplex PCR, the TCRdb table keeps only in-frame clones and is missing some. The data hold 100,000 to 110,000 clones, with approximately 90% observed a single time. The length of the CDR3 is 15 residues. V was shortened by 0 bases and J by 4 bases, with 10 bases between the two germline ends. Per the germline V gene, CDR1 is MRHNA and CDR2 is SNTAGT. The clonotype was recovered from a man aged 50-60 years with active COVID-19. The source material was peripheral blood. V usage is TRBV6-4 and J usage is TRBJ2-1; a weak D match, TRBD2 (7 bases). The CDR3 reads CASSDSAGAYNEQFF. The DNA of the CDR3 is TGTGCCAGCAGTGACTCTGCGGGGGCATACAATGAGCAGTTCTTC.